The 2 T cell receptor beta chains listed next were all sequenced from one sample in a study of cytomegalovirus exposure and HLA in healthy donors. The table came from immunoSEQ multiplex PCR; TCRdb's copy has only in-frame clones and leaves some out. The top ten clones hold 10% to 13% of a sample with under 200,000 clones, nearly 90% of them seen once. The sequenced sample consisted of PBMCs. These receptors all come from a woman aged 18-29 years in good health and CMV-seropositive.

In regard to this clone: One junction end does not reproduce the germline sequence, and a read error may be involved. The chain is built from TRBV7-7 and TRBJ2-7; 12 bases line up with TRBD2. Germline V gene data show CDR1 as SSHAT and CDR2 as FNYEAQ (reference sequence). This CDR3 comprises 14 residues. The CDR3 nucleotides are TGTGCTAGCAGCCAGGGACTAGCGGGTGGAGAGCAGTACTTC. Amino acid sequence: CASSQGLAGGEQYF.

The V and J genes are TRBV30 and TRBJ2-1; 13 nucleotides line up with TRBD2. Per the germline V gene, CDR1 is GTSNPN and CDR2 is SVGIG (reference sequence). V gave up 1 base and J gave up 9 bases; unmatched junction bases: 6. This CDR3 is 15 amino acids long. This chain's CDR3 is CAWSGLAGGRSEQFF. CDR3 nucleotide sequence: TGTGCCTGGAGTGGACTAGCGGGAGGCAGGAGTGAGCAGTTCTTC.